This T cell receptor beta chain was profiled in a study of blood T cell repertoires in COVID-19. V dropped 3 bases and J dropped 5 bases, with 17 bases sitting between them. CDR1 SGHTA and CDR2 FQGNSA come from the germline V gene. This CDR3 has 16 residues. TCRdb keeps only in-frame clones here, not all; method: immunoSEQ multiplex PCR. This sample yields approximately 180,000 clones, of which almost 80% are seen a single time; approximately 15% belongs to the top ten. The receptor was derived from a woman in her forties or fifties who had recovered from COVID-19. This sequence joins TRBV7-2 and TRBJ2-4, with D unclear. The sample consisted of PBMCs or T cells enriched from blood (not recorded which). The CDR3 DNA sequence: TGTGCCAGCAGCTTTAGCCCTTCCGGTGTTCAAAACATTCAGTACTTC. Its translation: CASSFSPSGVQNIQYF.